This T cell receptor beta chain was documented in a study of shared clonotypes between healthy human individuals. Study-wide findings and caveats: How much donors shared clonotypes was expected to be affected by sequencing depth.

CDR1 is MDHEN and CDR2 is SYDVKM in the germline V gene. The CDR3 is 14 residues long. V shed 2 bases, J shed 6 bases, and the junction held 3 bases outside the gene matches. The assay was immunoSEQ multiplex PCR, and TCRdb's table has in-frame clones only and misses some. The sample has about 490,000 clones; around 73% are singletons. As to this clone: The antigen remains undetermined.

The chain couples TRBV28 to TRBJ2-3; 9 bases are a match to TRBD2. The sample comprised PBMCs. The TCR comes from a woman in her forties in good health. Some clones in this sample may be carry-over from other donors' samples. CDR3 DNA sequence: TGTGCCAGCAGTTTAATAGCGGGAGAGGATACGCAGTATTTT. Translated, it gives CASSLIAGEDTQYF.